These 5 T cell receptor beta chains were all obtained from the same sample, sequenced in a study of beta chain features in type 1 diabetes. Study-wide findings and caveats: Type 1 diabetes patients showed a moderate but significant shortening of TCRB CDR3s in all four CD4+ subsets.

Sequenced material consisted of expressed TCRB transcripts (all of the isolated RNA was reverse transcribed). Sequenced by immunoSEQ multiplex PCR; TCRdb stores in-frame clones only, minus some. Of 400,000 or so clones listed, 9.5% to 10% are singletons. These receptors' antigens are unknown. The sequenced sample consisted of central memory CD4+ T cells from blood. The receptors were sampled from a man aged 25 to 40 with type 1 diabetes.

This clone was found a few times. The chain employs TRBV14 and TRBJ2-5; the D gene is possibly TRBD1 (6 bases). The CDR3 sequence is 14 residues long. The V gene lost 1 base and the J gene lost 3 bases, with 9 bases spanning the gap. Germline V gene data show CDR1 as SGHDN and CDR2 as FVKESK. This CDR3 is CASSQVRDKETQYF. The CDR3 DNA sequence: TGTGCCAGCAGCCAAGTAAGGGACAAAGAGACCCAGTACTTC.

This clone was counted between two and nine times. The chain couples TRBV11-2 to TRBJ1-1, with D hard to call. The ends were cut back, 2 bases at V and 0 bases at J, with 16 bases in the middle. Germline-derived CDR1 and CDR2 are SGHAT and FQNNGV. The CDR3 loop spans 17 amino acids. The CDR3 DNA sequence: TGTGCCAGCAGCTTAAGGGCAGGTGGGGTAATGAACACTGAAGCTTTCTTT. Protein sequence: CASSLRAGGVMNTEAFF.

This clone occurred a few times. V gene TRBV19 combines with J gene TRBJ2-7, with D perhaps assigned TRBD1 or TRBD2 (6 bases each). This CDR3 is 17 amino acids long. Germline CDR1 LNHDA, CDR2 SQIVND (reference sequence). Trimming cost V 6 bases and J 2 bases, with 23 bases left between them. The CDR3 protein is CASSLGGGTGVTYEQYF. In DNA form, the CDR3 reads TGTGCCAGTAGCCTAGGAGGGGGGACCGGTGTCACCTACGAGCAGTACTTC.

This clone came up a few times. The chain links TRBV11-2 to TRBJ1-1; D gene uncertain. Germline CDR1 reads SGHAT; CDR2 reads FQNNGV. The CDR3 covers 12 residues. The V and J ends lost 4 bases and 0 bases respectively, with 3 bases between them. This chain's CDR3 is CASSSMNTEAFF. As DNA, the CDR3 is TGTGCCAGCAGCTCAATGAACACTGAAGCTTTCTTT.

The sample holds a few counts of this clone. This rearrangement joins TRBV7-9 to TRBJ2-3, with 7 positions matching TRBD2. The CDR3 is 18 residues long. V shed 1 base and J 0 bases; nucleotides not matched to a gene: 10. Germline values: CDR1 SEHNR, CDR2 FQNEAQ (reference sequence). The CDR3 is CASSLGRLGGTSTDTQYF. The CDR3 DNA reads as TGTGCCAGCAGCTTAGGTCGTCTGGGAGGGACTAGCACAGATACGCAGTATTTT.